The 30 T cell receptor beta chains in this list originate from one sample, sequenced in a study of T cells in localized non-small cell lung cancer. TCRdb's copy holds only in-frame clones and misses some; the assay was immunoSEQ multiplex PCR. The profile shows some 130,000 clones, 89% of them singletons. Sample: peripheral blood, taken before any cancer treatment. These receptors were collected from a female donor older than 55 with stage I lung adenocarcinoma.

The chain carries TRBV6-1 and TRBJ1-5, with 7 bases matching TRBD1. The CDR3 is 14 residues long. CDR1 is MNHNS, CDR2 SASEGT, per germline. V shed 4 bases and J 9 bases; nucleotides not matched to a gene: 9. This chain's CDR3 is CASSALQGEGPQHF. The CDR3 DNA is TGTGCCAGCAGTGCCCTCCAGGGGGAGGGGCCCCAGCATTTT.

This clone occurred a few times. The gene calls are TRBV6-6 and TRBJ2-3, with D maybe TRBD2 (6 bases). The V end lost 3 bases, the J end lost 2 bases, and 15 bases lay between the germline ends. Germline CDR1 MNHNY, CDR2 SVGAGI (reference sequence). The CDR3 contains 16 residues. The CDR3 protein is CASSYGGRDFTDTQYF. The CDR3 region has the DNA TGTGCCAGCAGTTATGGAGGGAGAGATTTCACAGATACGCAGTATTTT.

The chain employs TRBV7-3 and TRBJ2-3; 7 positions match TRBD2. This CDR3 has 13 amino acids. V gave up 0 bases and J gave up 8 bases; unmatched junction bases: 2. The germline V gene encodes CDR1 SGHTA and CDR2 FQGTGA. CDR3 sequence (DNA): TGTGCCAGCAGCTTAACGTGGGAGGGTACGCAGTATTTT. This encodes CASSLTWEGTQYF.

As DNA, the CDR3 is TGTGCCAGCAGGTCTCCCGGAAACACCATATATTTT. Its protein product is CASRSPGNTIYF. V is TRBV28 and J is TRBJ1-3; unclear D gene. Germline V gives CDR1 MDHEN, CDR2 SYDVKM. V lost 6 bases to trimming and J lost 4 bases, with 7 bases between them. There are 12 residues in the CDR3.

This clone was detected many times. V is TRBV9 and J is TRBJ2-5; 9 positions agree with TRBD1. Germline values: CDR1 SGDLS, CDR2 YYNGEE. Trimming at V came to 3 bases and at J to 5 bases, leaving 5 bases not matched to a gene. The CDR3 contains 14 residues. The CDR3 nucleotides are TGTGCCAGCAGCGCCGGGACAGGGCTCGAGACCCAGTACTTC. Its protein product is CASSAGTGLETQYF.

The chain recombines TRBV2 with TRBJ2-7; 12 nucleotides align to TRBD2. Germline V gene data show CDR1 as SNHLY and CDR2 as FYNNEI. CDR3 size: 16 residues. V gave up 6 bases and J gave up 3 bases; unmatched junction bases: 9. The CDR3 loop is CASSALGLAGNYEQYF. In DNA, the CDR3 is TGTGCCAGCAGCGCCCTCGGACTAGCGGGGAACTACGAGCAGTACTTC.

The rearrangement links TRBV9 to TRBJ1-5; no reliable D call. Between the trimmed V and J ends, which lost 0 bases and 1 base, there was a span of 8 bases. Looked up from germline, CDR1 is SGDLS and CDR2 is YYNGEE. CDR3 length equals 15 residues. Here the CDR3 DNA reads TGTGCCAGCAGCGTAGGAGCGGCGAGCAATCAGCCCCAGCATTTT. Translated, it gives CASSVGAASNQPQHF.

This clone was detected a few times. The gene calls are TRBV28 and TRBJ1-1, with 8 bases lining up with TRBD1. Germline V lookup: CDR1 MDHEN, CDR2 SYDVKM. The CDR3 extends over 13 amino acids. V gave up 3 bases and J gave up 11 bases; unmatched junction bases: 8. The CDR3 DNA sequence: TGTGCCAGCAGTTTGGGTCAGGGGGCGAGGGCTTTCTTT. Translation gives CASSLGQGARAFF.

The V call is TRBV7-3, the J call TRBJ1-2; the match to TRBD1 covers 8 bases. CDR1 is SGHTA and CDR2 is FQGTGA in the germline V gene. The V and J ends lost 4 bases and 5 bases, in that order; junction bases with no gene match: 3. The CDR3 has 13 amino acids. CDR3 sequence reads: CASSSGGAYGYTF. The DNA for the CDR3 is TGTGCCAGCAGCTCAGGGGGCGCGTATGGCTACACCTTC.

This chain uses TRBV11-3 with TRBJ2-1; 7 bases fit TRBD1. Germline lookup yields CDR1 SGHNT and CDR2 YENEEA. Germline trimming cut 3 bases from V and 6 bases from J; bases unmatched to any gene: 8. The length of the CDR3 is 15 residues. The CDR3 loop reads CASSFRTGVPNEQFF. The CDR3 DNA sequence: TGTGCCAGCAGCTTTAGGACAGGCGTACCCAATGAGCAGTTCTTC.

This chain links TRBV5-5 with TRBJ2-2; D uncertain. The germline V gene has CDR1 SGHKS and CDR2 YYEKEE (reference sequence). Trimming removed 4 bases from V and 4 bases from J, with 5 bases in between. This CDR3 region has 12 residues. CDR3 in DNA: TGTGCCAGCAGCCCCCTCACCGGGGAGCTGTTTTTT. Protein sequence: CASSPLTGELFF. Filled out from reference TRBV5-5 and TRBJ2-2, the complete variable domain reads DAGVTQSPTHLIKTRGQQVTLRCSPISGHKSVSWYQQVLGQGPQFIFQYYEKEERGRGNFPDRFSARQFPNYSSELNVNALLLGDSALYLCASSPLTGELFFGEGSRLTVL.

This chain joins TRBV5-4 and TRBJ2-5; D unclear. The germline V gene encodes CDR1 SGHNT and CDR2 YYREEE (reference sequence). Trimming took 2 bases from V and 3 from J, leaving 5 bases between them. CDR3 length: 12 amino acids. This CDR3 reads CASSLEEETQYF. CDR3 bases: TGTGCCAGCAGCTTAGAGGAAGAGACCCAGTACTTC. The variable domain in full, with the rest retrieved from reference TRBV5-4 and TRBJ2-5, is ETGVTQSPTHLIKTRGQQVTLRCSSQSGHNTVSWYQQALGQGPQFIFQYYREEENGRGNFPPRFSGLQFPNYSSELNVNALELDDSALYLCASSLEEETQYFGPGTRLLVL.

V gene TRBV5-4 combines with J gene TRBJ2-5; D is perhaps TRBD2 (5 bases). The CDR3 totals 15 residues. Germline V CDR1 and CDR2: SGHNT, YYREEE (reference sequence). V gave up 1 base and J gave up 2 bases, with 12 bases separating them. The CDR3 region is CASSLWGAAQETQYF. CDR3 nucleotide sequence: TGTGCCAGCAGCTTGTGGGGAGCTGCTCAAGAGACCCAGTACTTC. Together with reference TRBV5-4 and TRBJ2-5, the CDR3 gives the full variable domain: ETGVTQSPTHLIKTRGQQVTLRCSSQSGHNTVSWYQQALGQGPQFIFQYYREEENGRGNFPPRFSGLQFPNYSSELNVNALELDDSALYLCASSLWGAAQETQYFGPGTRLLVL.

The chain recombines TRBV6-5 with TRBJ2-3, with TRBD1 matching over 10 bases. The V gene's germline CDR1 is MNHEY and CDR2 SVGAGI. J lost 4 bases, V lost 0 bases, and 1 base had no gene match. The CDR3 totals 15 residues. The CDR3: CASSYSGTGADTQYF. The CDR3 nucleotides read TGTGCCAGCAGTTACTCGGGGACAGGGGCAGATACGCAGTATTTT.

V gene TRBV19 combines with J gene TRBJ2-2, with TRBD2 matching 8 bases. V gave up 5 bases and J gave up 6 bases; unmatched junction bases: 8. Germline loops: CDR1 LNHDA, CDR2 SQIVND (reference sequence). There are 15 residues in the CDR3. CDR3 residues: CASSGVAGTAGELFF. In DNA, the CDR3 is TGTGCCAGTAGTGGGGTAGCGGGGACCGCCGGGGAGCTGTTTTTT.

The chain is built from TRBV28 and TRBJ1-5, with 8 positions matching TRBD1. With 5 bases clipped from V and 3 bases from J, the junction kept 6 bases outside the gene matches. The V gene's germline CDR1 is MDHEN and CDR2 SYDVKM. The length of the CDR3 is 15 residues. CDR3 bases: TGTGCCAGCAGTCCCCGGACAGGGTTCAATCAGCCCCAGCATTTT. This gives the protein CASSPRTGFNQPQHF. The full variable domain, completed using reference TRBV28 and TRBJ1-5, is DVKVTQSSRYLVKRTGEKVFLECVQDMDHENMFWYRQDPGLGLRLIYFSYDVKMKEKGDIPEGYSVSREKKERFSLILESASTNQTSMYLCASSPRTGFNQPQHFGDGTRLSIL.

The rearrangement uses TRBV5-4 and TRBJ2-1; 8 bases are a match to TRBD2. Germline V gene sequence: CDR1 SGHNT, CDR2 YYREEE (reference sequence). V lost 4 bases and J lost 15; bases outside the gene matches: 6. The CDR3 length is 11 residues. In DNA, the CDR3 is TGTGCCAGCAGCAACCTAGCGGGCTGGTTCTTC. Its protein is CASSNLAGWFF.

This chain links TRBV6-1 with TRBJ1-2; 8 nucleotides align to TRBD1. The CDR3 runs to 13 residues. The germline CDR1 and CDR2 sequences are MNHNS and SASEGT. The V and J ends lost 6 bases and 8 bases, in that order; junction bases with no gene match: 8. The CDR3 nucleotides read TGTGCCAGCAGCCGGGACAGGCTTGACGGCTACACCTTC. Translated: CASSRDRLDGYTF.

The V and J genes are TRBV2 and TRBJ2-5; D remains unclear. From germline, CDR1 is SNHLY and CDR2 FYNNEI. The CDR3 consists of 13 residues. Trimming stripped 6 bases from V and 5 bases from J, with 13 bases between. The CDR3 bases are TGTGCCAGCAGATGGACCTTAGTGGAGACCCAGTACTTC. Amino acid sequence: CASRWTLVETQYF.

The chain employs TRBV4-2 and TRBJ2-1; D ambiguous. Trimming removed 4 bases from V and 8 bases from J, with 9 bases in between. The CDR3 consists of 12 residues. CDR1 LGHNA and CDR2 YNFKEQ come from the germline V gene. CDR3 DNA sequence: TGTGCCAGCAGCCCCCTCGGAGATGAGCAGTTCTTC. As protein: CASSPLGDEQFF.

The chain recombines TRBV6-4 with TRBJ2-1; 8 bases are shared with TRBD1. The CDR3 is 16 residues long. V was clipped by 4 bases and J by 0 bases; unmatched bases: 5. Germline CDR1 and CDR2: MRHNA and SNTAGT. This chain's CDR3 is CASSASGGSSYNEQFF. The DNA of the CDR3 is TGTGCCAGCAGTGCGTCAGGGGGCAGCTCCTACAATGAGCAGTTCTTC.

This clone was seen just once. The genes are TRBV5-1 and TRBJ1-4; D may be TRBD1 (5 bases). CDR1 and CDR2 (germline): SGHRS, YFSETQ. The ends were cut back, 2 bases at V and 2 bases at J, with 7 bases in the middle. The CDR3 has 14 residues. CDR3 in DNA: TGCGCCAGCAGCTTCGGGGGGACTAATGAAAAACTGTTTTTT. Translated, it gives CASSFGGTNEKLFF.

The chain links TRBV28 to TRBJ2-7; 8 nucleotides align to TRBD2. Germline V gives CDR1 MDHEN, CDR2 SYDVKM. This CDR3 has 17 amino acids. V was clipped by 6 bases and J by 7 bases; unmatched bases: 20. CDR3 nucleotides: TGTGCCAGCAGCAGGTCCTCAGCGGGAGTCTTATTGCGGGAGCAGTACTTC. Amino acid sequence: CASSRSSAGVLLREQYF. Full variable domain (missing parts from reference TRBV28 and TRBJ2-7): DVKVTQSSRYLVKRTGEKVFLECVQDMDHENMFWYRQDPGLGLRLIYFSYDVKMKEKGDIPEGYSVSREKKERFSLILESASTNQTSMYLCASSRSSAGVLLREQYFGPGTRLTVT.

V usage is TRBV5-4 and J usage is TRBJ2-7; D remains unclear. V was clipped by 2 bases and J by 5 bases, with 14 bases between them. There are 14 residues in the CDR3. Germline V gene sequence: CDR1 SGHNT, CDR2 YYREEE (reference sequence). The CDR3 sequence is CASSFRLGPNEQYF. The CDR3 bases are TGTGCCAGCAGCTTCCGTCTTGGCCCTAACGAGCAGTACTTC.

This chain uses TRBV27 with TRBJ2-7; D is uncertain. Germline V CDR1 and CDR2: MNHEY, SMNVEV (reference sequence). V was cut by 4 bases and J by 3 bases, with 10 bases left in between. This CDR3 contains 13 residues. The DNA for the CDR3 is TGTGCCAGCAGTTACAGCCCTTACTACGAGCAGTACTTC. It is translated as CASSYSPYYEQYF.

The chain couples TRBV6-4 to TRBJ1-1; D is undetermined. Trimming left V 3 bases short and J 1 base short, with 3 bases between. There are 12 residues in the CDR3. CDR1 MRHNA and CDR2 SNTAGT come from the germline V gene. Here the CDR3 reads CASSESNTEAFF. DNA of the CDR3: TGTGCCAGCAGTGAGTCGAACACTGAAGCTTTCTTT.

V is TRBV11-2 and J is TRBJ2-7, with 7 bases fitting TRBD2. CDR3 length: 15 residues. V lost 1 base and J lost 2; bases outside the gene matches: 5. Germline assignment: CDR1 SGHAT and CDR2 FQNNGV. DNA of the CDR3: TGTGCCAGCAGCTTAGTGGGCGGGAGCACCTACGAGCAGTACTTC. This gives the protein CASSLVGGSTYEQYF.

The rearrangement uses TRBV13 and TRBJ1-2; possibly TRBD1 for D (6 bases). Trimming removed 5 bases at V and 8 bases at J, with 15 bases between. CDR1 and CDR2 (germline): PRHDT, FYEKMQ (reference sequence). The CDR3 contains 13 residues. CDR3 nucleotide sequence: TGTGCCAGCAGCCTCCGGACAGTTAAGGGCTACACCTTC. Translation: CASSLRTVKGYTF. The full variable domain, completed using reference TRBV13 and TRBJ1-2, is AAGVIQSPRHLIKEKRETATLKCYPIPRHDTVYWYQQGPGQDPQFLISFYEKMQSDKGSIPDRFSAQQFSDYHSELNMSSLELGDSALYFCASSLRTVKGYTFGSGTRLTVV.

The CDR3 nucleotides are TGTGCCAGCAGCAAAGTTAGAGGACAGGGCTATGAGACCCAGTACTTC. It is translated as CASSKVRGQGYETQYF. The rearrangement uses TRBV21-1 and TRBJ2-5; the DNA was not compared with TRBD1, the D call given in the table. TRBV21-1 is a documented pseudogene. This CDR3 has 16 amino acids.

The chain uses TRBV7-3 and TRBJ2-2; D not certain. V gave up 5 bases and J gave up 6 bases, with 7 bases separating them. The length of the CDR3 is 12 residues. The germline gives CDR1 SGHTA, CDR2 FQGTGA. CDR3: CASSPPSGELFF. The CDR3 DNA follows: TGTGCCAGCAGCCCACCCTCCGGGGAGCTGTTTTTT.